These T cell receptor beta chains were read from a single sample in a study of identical twins. TCRdb re-called the 5' RACE reads with MiXCR, one entry per CDR3 protein. This repertoire shows about 220,000 distinct CDR3 sequences, 7.5% found once; its top ten account for around 1.8%. The sample was also linked to a second study, of yellow fever vaccine responses in identical twins.

What was sequenced was memory (CD45RO+) T cells sorted from blood. The receptors originated from a young woman in good health. Each CDR3 is given with its conserved first and last residue.

>TRBV6-2/TRBV6-3
CASSYYAGLSYNEQFF
>TRBV5-5
CASSRGQATGELFF
>TRBV28
CASSDQPGPNPYEQYF
>TRBV20-1
CSASAGAWSQETQYF
>TRBV19
CASSRPRSSGSINEQFF
>TRBV9
CASSEGTGQINQPQHF
>TRBV6-2/TRBV6-3
CASSSAGEHYEQYF
>TRBV2
CASSDRGPRISPLHF
>TRBV6-4
CASSEQAGETDTQYF
>TRBV14
CASSQDGVGNIQYF
>TRBV7-2
CASSLGGSGVQYF
>TRBV18
CASSPQDSNYGYTF
>TRBV20-1
CSARAVTGNADTQYF
>TRBV11-2
CASSSARGGVQYF
>TRBV12-3/TRBV12-4
CASSPDGTGWEKLFF
>TRBV7-2
CASSDSGRRSNEQFF
>TRBV2
CASSRDFNTEAFF
>TRBV21-1
CASSKADSPLHF
>TRBV6-1
CASSDAWQGGYEQYF
>TRBV19
CASRPDRSSYNEQFF
>TRBV11-2
CASSHSPSGWNEQFF
>TRBV7-9
CASRALANTGELFF
>TRBV5-1
CASSLTVYTDTQYF
>TRBV29-1
CSVEDRVRGDTQYF
>TRBV20-1
CSAHREIYGYTF
>TRBV7-9
CASSLKGLGNYEQYF
>TRBV7-9
CASSQDTAYGYTF
>TRBV10-3
CAISESPSDTGELFF
>TRBV4-1
CASSQDFIAGGFTDTQYF
>TRBV20-1
CSARDPFRGSETQYF
>TRBV6-4
CASSEESSGSSQQFF
>TRBV24-1
CATRDSTDTQYF
>TRBV7-2
CASSPSLGRRNGQPQHF
>TRBV20-1
CSARKDYEQYF
>TRBV4-2
CASSQPGLVPDEQFF
>TRBV12-3/TRBV12-4
CASSSTSGNTDTQYF
>TRBV27
CASSSYLEGPGEQYF
>TRBV7-2
CASSQSGGAGTQYF
>TRBV20-1
CSAREPPGQGYHSNQPQHF
>TRBV4-2
CASSQERTGPLAGELFF
>TRBV18
CASSLTLAGDNYEQYF
>TRBV4-1
CASSQDGLAGITYNEQFF
>TRBV10-2
CASSASTEAGELFF
>TRBV27
CASSNPTGDGYTF
>TRBV4-3
CASSMVLRGNEQFF
>TRBV6-2/TRBV6-3
CASTGGPRDEQFF